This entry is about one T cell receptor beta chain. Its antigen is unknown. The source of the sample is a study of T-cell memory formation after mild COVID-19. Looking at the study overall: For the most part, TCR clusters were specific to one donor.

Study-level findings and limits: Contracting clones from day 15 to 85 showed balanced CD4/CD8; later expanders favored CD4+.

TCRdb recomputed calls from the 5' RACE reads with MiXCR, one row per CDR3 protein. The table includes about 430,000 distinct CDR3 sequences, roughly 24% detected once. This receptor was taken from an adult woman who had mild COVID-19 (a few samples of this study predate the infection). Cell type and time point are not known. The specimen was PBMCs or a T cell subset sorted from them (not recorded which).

The CDR3 nucleotides are TGTGCCAGCTCGCGGGGGACAGGGAGCTCCTACAATGAGCAGTTCTTC. It encodes CASSRGTGSSYNEQFF. J is TRBJ2-1 and V is TRBV18, with 9 bases matching TRBD1. The CDR3 has 16 residues. CDR1 and CDR2 (germline): KGHSH, LQKENI. The J segment lost 0 bases and the V segment lost 6 bases, leaving 6 bases of the junction unmatched.